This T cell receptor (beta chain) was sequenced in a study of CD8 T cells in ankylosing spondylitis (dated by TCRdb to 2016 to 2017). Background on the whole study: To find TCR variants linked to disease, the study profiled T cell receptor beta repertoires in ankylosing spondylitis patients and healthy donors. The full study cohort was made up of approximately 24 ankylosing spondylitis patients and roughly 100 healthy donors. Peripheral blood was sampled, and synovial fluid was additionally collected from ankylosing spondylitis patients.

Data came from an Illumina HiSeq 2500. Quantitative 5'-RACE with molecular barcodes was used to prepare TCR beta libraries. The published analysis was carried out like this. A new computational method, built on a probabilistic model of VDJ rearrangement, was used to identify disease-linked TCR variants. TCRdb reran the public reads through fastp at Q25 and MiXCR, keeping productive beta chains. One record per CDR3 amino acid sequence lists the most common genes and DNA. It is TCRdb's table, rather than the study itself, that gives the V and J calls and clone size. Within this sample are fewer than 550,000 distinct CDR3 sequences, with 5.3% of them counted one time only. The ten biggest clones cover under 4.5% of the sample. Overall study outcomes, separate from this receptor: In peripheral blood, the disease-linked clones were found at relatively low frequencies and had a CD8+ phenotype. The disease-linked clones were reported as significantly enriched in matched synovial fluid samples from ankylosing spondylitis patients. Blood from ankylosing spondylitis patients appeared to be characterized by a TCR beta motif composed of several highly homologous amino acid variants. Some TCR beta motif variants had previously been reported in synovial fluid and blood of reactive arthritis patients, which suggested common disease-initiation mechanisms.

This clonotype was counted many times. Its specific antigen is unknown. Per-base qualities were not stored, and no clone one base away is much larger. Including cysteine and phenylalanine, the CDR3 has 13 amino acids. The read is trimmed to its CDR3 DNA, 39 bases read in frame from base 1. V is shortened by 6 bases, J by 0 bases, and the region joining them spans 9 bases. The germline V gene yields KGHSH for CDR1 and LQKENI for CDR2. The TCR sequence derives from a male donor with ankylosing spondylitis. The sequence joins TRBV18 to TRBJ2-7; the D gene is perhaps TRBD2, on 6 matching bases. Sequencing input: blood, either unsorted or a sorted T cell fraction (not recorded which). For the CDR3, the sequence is CASSGTVSYEQYF. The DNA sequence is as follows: TGTGCCAGCTCCGGGACTGTCTCCTACGAGCAGTACTTC. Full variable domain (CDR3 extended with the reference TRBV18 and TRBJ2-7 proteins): NAGVMQNPRHLVRRRGQEARLRCSPMKGHSHVYWYRQLPEEGLKFMVYLQKENIIDESGMPKERFSAEFPKEGPSILRIQQVVRGDSAAYFCASSGTVSYEQYFGPGTRLTVT.